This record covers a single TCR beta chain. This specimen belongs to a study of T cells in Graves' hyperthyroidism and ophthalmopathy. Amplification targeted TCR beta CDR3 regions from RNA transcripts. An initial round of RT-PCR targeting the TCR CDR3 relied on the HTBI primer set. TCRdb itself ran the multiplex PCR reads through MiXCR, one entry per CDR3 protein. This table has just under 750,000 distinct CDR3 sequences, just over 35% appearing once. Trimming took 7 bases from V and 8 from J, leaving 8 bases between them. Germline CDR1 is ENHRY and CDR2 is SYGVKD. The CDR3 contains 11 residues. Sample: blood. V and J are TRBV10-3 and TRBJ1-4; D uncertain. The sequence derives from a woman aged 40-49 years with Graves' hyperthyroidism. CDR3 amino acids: CAIIQDEKLFF. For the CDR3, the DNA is TGTGCCATCATCCAAGACGAAAAACTGTTTTTT.